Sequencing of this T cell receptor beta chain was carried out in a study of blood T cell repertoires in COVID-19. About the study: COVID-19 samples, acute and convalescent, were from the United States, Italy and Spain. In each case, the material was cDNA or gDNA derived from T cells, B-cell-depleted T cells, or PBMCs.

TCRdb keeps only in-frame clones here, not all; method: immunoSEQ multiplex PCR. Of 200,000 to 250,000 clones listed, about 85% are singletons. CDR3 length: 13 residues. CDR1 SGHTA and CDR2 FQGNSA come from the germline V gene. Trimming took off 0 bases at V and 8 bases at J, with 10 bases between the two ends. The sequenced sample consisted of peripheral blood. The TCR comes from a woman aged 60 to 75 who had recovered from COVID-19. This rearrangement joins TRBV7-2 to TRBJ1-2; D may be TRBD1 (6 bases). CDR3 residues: CASSLAAGVGYTF. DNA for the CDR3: TGTGCCAGCAGCTTAGCCGCAGGGGTGGGCTACACCTTC.